One and the same sample provided the 15 T cell receptor beta chains below, sequenced in a study of Ad26.COV2.S vaccination and SARS-CoV-2 variants. Clones were sequenced by immunoSEQ multiplex PCR, and TCRdb holds only the in-frame ones, with some missing. The sample consists of around 320,000 clones, roughly 84% of them appearing once. The treatment: around 19 received Ad26.COV2.S at low or high dose, single or two shots; 5 received placebo; per-sample allocation not given. Material that was analyzed had been drawn on day 63 after the first vaccine or placebo injection. This material consisted of peripheral blood, taken in a trial of Ad26.COV2.S vaccine versus placebo. The origin of the receptors is a person aged 18-65 years who received the Ad26.COV2.S COVID-19 vaccine or a placebo.

This clone has only one observation. The chain is built from TRBV11-3 and TRBJ2-3, with D possibly called TRBD1 or TRBD2 (5 bases each). The V end lost 5 bases, the J end lost 5 bases, and 11 bases lay between the germline ends. The germline V gene has CDR1 SGHNT and CDR2 YENEEA. The CDR3 sequence is 13 residues long. The CDR3 coding sequence is TGTGCCAGCAGCGGAGGAAGGGGAGATACGCAGTATTTT. Amino acids: CASSGGRGDTQYF.

The V call is TRBV27, the J call TRBJ2-3; 12 nucleotides agree with TRBD2. V gave up 7 bases and J gave up 13 bases; unmatched junction bases: 15. The CDR3 spans 15 residues. In germline, CDR1 is MNHEY, CDR2 SMNVEV (reference sequence). CDR3 DNA sequence: TGTGCCAGCAAAGGACTAGCGGGGTCCGCGGGGGTAGAGTATTTT. Its protein product is CASKGLAGSAGVEYF.

The rearrangement joins TRBV13 to TRBJ2-1, with 10 positions matching TRBD1. The CDR3 extends over 15 amino acids. The germline V gene has CDR1 PRHDT and CDR2 FYEKMQ (reference sequence). V gave up 5 bases and J gave up 2 bases; unmatched junction bases: 3. The CDR3 region has the DNA TGTGCCAGCAGCCGGGACAGGGGACCCTACAATGAGCAGTTCTTC. Amino acid sequence: CASSRDRGPYNEQFF.

The rearrangement joins TRBV18 to TRBJ1-5; 7 nucleotides align to TRBD1. Germline CDR1 is KGHSH and CDR2 is LQKENI. The V segment lost 6 bases and the J segment 3 bases; nucleotides outside the gene matches: 5. CDR3 length equals 14 residues. This chain's CDR3 is CASSPTGDNQPQHF. DNA of the CDR3: TGTGCCAGCTCGCCTACAGGGGACAATCAGCCCCAGCATTTT.

The chain is built from TRBV6-1 and TRBJ2-5; 8 bases map to TRBD2. Germline V CDR1 and CDR2: MNHNS, SASEGT. The CDR3 spans 12 residues. The V and J ends lost 3 bases and 10 bases, in that order; junction bases with no gene match: 4. The CDR3 spells CASSEIREGQYF. In DNA, the CDR3 is TGTGCCAGCAGTGAGATCCGGGAGGGCCAGTACTTC.

The chain links TRBV12-3 or TRBV12-4 to TRBJ1-2; the match to TRBD1 covers 7 bases. Trimming cost V 6 bases and J 1 base; bases outside gene matches: 2. This CDR3 spans 13 amino acids. DNA of the CDR3: TGTGCCAGCAGCCAGGGGGTTAACTATGGCTACACCTTC. This codes for CASSQGVNYGYTF.

This CDR3 reads CAWSVPGQFNQPQHF. In nucleotides, the CDR3 is TGTGCCTGGAGTGTACCGGGGCAGTTCAATCAGCCCCAGCATTTT. This sequence joins TRBV30 and TRBJ1-5; the D gene is possibly TRBD1 (5 bases). The germline gives CDR1 GTSNPN, CDR2 SVGIG (reference sequence). This CDR3 has 15 residues. V gave up 0 bases and J gave up 3 bases, with 12 bases separating them.

The genes are TRBV11-2 and TRBJ1-5; 9 bases are shared with TRBD1. The ends lost 4 bases at V and 7 bases at J; junction bases unmatched: 5. The germline gives CDR1 SGHAT, CDR2 FQNNGV. The CDR3 is made up of 14 amino acids. The CDR3 DNA is TGTGCCAGCAGCTCCGGGACAGGGAACCAGCCCCAGCATTTT. Protein product: CASSSGTGNQPQHF.

V usage is TRBV29-1 and J usage is TRBJ2-5; D not resolved. CDR1 is SQVTM and CDR2 is ANQGSEA in the germline V gene. There are 12 residues in the CDR3. With 4 bases removed from V and 5 bases from J, the gap between germline ends came to 11 bases. This CDR3 reads CSVASLGETQYF. DNA for the CDR3: TGCAGCGTTGCCAGTCTGGGGGAGACCCAGTACTTC.

Here the CDR3 reads CATKRTGGSYNEQFF. For the CDR3, the DNA is TGTGCCACAAAACGGACAGGGGGGAGCTACAATGAGCAGTTCTTC. The chain has TRBV10-3 and TRBJ2-1, with 10 bases fitting TRBD1. Trimming took 10 bases from V and 3 from J; bases not matched to a gene: 9. CDR3 length equals 15 residues. The V gene's germline CDR1 is ENHRY and CDR2 SYGVKD.

This clone has just one count. The chain combines TRBV3-1 (or the pseudogene TRBV3-2) with TRBJ2-3, with TRBD1 as a possible D gene (6 bases). The germline gives CDR1 LGHDT, CDR2 YNNKEL (reference sequence). Trimming took 2 bases from V and 0 from J, leaving 9 bases between them. The CDR3 has 15 amino acids. The chain's CDR3 is CASSQRRGSTDTQYF. As DNA, the CDR3 is TGTGCCAGCAGCCAACGCAGGGGTAGCACAGATACGCAGTATTTT.

CDR3 sequence: CASSSPPYEQYF. Here the CDR3 DNA reads TGTGCCAGCAGCTCACCACCCTACGAGCAGTACTTC. V gene TRBV7-2 combines with J gene TRBJ2-7, with D uncertain. CDR3 length: 12 residues. Trimming took off 4 bases at V and 2 bases at J, with 6 bases between the two ends. Germline values: CDR1 SGHTA, CDR2 FQGNSA.

The chain links TRBV25-1 to TRBJ2-3; 10 nucleotides align to TRBD2. With V trimmed by 0 bases and J by 1 base, 1 base remained unmatched. Per germline, CDR1 MGHDK and CDR2 SYGVNS. The CDR3 is made up of 16 amino acids. CDR3 amino acids: CASSEYTSGGTDTQYF. The CDR3 coding sequence is TGTGCCAGCAGTGAATATACTAGCGGGGGCACAGATACGCAGTATTTT.

As for this clone: Other DNA sequences of this sample code for an identical CDR3. The chain links TRBV7-9 to TRBJ1-1; D perhaps matches TRBD1 (6 bases). V gave up 3 bases and J gave up 5 bases, with 7 bases separating them. The CDR3 runs 12 residues. From germline, CDR1 is SEHNR and CDR2 FQNEAQ (reference sequence). DNA for the CDR3: TGTGCCAGCAGCTTGAGGGGGACTGAAGCTTTCTTT. Translation: CASSLRGTEAFF. Full variable domain (missing parts from reference TRBV7-9 and TRBJ1-1): DTGVSQNPRHKITKRGQNVTFRCDPISEHNRLYWYRQTLGQGPEFLTYFQNEAQLEKSRLLSDRFSAERPKGSFSTLEIQRTEQGDSAMYLCASSLRGTEAFFGQGTRLTVV.

V is TRBV6-5 and J is TRBJ2-7; 7 positions agree with TRBD2. Germline trimming cut 0 bases from V and 3 bases from J; bases unmatched to any gene: 5. Germline CDR1 and CDR2: MNHEY and SVGAGI. CDR3 length: 15 amino acids. The CDR3 nucleotides read TGTGCCAGCAGTTACTCGACTAGCCGGGGCTACGAGCAGTACTTC. It specifies CASSYSTSRGYEQYF.